The 4 T cell receptor beta chains in this list originate from one sample, sequenced in a study of T cell clonality in common variable immunodeficiency. Findings and caveats of the study: In common variable immunodeficiency, TCR beta chains reportedly carried fewer deletions and N-nucleotide insertions.

Antigen specificity for these receptors is unknown. Libraries were prepared by immunoSEQ multiplex PCR; TCRdb keeps only in-frame clonotypes and omits some of them. This sample comprises under 30,000 clones, none seen once only. The specimen was peripheral blood mononuclear cells. All receptors come from a human donor with common variable immunodeficiency.

This clone has at least ten counts. The CDR3 extends 3 residues past the end of the read, so its final part is completed from the germline J gene. This sequence joins TRBV7-6 and TRBJ2-1, with unresolved D. V dropped 1 base and J dropped 1 base, with 8 bases sitting between them. The CDR3 covers 15 residues. Germline assignment: CDR1 SGHVS and CDR2 FNYEAQ. The CDR3 protein is CASSLDISSYNEQFF. CDR3 bases read: TGTGCCAGCAGCTTAGATATCAGTTCCTACAATGAG.

This clone was detected ten times or more. CDR3 DNA, as far as it was read: TGTGCCAGCTCACCCCTCCCGGGACAGAAATATGGC. Translation: CASSPLPGQKYG. The whole CDR3 protein reads CASSPLPGQKYGYTF. The rearrangement joins TRBV18 to TRBJ1-2; 7 nucleotides align to TRBD1. The read finishes 3 residues shy of the CDR3 end, and the germline J gene is used to complete it. V trimming: 3 bases; J trimming: 5 bases; junction bases outside the gene matches: 9. There are 15 residues in the CDR3. Germline loops: CDR1 KGHSH, CDR2 LQKENI. Supplemented by reference TRBV18 and TRBJ1-2, the full variable domain reads NAGVMQNPRHLVRRRGQEARLRCSPMKGHSHVYWYRQLPEEGLKFMVYLQKENIIDESGMPKERFSAEFPKEGPSILRIQQVVRGDSAAYFCASSPLPGQKYGYTFGSGTRLTVV.

About this clone itself: The missing CDR3 end, 3 residues past where the read stops, is filled in from the germline J gene. The chain uses TRBV30 and TRBJ2-5; the match to TRBD2 covers 8 bases. Per the germline V gene, CDR1 is GTSNPN and CDR2 is SVGIG (reference sequence). The CDR3 extends over 14 amino acids. Losses at the gene ends were 3 bases for V and 1 base for J; bases not matched to a gene: 4. The CDR3 spells CAWRAAGVQETQYF. The CDR3 bases that were read are TGTGCCTGGAGGGCAGCGGGGGTCCAAGAGACC.

This clone was detected many times. The CDR3 extends 3 residues past the end of the read, so its final part is completed from the germline J gene. The gene calls are TRBV7-2 and TRBJ2-5, with D hard to call. The CDR3 length is 13 residues. The V gene lost 5 bases and the J gene lost 2 bases, with 9 bases spanning the gap. The V gene's germline CDR1 is SGHTA and CDR2 FQGNSA. The CDR3 protein is CASSPRVQETQYF. The covered CDR3 bases are TGTGCCAGCAGCCCTCGGGTTCAAGAGACC.